The rows below give T cell receptor beta chains drawn from one sample of a study of spatial heterogeneity in lung cancer. One entry per CDR3 protein results from TCRdb running MiXCR on the 5' RACE reads. The table includes approximately 4,800 distinct CDR3 sequences, 25% to 30% detected once. This specimen was PBMCs, taken at surgery. The receptors come from a male donor with early-stage non-small cell lung cancer. The CDR3 runs from the conserved cysteine through the conserved F or W. A D gene is named only where the DNA matches it firmly. Size is omitted from some rows. Given values are once, few, many or a class for expanded clones.

j_gene | v_gene | d_gene | abundance | CDR3aa | CDR3nt
TRBJ1-6 | TRBV27 | . | large | CASRGSNNSPLHF | TGTGCCAGCAGGGGGTCTAATAATTCACCCCTCCACTTT
TRBJ2-3 | TRBV12-3/TRBV12-4 | TRBD2 | large | CASSRTSGWISSTDTQYF | TGTGCCAGCAGCCGGACTAGCGGGTGGATTTCTAGCACAGATACGCAGTATTTT
TRBJ1-1 | TRBV6-6 | . | . | CASRDRNTEAFF | TGTGCCAGCCGAGACAGGAACACTGAAGCTTTCTTT
TRBJ2-5 | TRBV28 | . | medium-sized | CASSSGRWGQRETQYF | TGTGCCAGCAGTTCAGGGCGGTGGGGACAACGTGAGACCCAGTACTTC
TRBJ2-1 | TRBV9 | . | . | CASSAFREQFF | TGTGCCAGCAGCGCCTTTCGTGAGCAGTTCTTC
TRBJ1-1 | TRBV12-3/TRBV12-4 | TRBD1 | . | CASSRSRGRDTEAFF | TGTGCCAGCAGCCGGTCAAGGGGGCGCGACACTGAAGCTTTCTTT
TRBJ1-4 | TRBV6-1 | . | medium-sized | CASSEMPHTGEKLFF | TGTGCCAGCAGTGAAATGCCTCATACCGGTGAAAAACTGTTTTTT
TRBJ1-5 | TRBV28 | . | few | CASSKQNNQPQHF | TGTGCCAGCAGCAAACAGAACAATCAGCCCCAGCATTTT
TRBJ2-1 | TRBV7-6 | . | medium-sized | CASSLDNDYNEQFF | TGTGCCAGCAGCTTAGATAACGACTACAATGAGCAGTTCTTC
TRBJ2-2 | TRBV29-1 | . | . | CSVEVPRNTGELFF | TGCAGCGTTGAAGTGCCGAGGAACACCGGGGAGCTGTTTTTT
TRBJ1-2 | TRBV6-2/TRBV6-3 | . | medium-sized | CASSDGQWREDGYTF | TGTGCCAGCAGTGACGGACAGTGGAGGGAGGATGGCTACACCTTC
TRBJ2-7 | TRBV2 | TRBD1 | medium-sized | CASRRDRGGSYEQYF | TGTGCCAGCAGAAGAGACAGGGGAGGATCCTACGAGCAGTACTTC
TRBJ2-7 | TRBV29-1 | . | medium-sized | CSVDIGGVEQYF | TGCAGCGTTGATATCGGCGGGGTCGAGCAGTACTTC
TRBJ2-5 | TRBV20-1 | TRBD1 | many | CSARTTGNYFQETQYF | TGCAGTGCTAGAACGACAGGGAACTATTTTCAAGAGACCCAGTACTTC
TRBJ2-7 | TRBV20-1 | TRBD2 | . | CSAGGLASEQYF | TGCAGTGCTGGGGGACTAGCGAGCGAGCAGTACTTC
TRBJ2-7 | TRBV20-1 | TRBD2 | . | CSARPLAAPSYEHYF | TGCAGTGCTAGACCACTAGCGGCCCCCTCCTACGAGCATTACTTC
TRBJ2-7 | TRBV7-9 | . | . | CASSQQILSYEQYF | TGTGCCAGCAGCCAACAAATACTCTCCTACGAGCAGTACTTC
TRBJ1-3 | TRBV3-1 | . | medium-sized | CASSQDYGLADTIYF | TGTGCCAGCAGCCAAGATTATGGACTCGCGGACACCATATATTTT
TRBJ1-2 | TRBV5-6 | TRBD1 | medium-sized | CASSYRTGFGYTF | TGTGCCAGCAGCTATCGGACAGGGTTTGGCTACACCTTC
TRBJ2-7 | TRBV11-3 | TRBD1 | many | CASSLERTGGTYEQYF | TGTGCCAGCAGCTTAGAGCGGACAGGTGGGACCTACGAGCAGTACTTC
TRBJ2-3 | TRBV25-1 | . | many | CASSTGLHTDTQYF | TGTGCCAGCAGTACGGGGCTCCACACAGATACGCAGTATTTT
TRBJ2-5 | TRBV4-1 | . | medium-sized | CASSQVVGARETQYF | TGCGCCAGCAGCCAGGTCGTAGGGGCGCGGGAGACCCAGTACTTC
TRBJ2-1 | TRBV5-5 | . | . | CASSFGGAYNEQFF | TGTGCCAGCAGCTTCGGTGGGGCCTACAATGAGCAGTTCTTC
TRBJ2-7 | TRBV18 | TRBD1 | medium-sized | CASSPIGQGQGEQYF | TGTGCCAGCTCACCTATCGGACAGGGTCAAGGAGAGCAGTACTTC
TRBJ2-1 | TRBV20-1 | . | . | CSASSRTGSIYEQFF | TGCAGTGCTAGTTCTCGGACTGGCAGCATCTATGAGCAGTTCTTC
TRBJ1-2 | TRBV12-3/TRBV12-4 | . | . | CASSHQLNYGYTF | TGTGCCAGCAGTCACCAGTTGAACTATGGCTACACCTTC
TRBJ2-1 | TRBV7-6 | . | . | CASSLEASSTYNEQFF | TGTGCCAGCAGCTTAGAGGCCAGTTCGACCTACAATGAGCAGTTCTTC
TRBJ2-3 | TRBV5-1 | TRBD1 | medium-sized | CASSEGQGVNTQYF | TGCGCCAGCAGCGAAGGACAGGGAGTGAATACGCAGTATTTT
TRBJ2-2 | TRBV29-1 | TRBD1 | medium-sized | CSAAGGAGELFF | TGCAGCGCCGCAGGGGGCGCCGGGGAGCTGTTTTTT
TRBJ2-5 | TRBV20-1 | . | . | CSASPPSSWTQYF | TGCAGTGCTAGTCCTCCTAGTTCATGGACCCAGTACTTC
TRBJ2-1 | TRBV7-9 | . | medium-sized | CATHRDTLFYNEQFF | TGTGCCACCCACCGGGACACCTTATTCTACAATGAGCAGTTCTTC
TRBJ2-5 | TRBV19 | . | medium-sized | CASSIRTTHPSQETQYF | TGTGCCAGTAGTATCAGGACTACTCACCCCTCGCAAGAGACCCAGTACTTC
TRBJ2-2 | TRBV12-3/TRBV12-4 | TRBD2 | . | CASRGLANTGELFF | TGTGCCAGCAGGGGACTAGCGAACACCGGGGAGCTGTTTTTT
TRBJ2-1 | TRBV7-6 | . | medium-sized | CASSSPAASSYNEQFF | TGTGCCAGCAGCTCACCGGCGGCCAGCTCCTACAATGAGCAGTTCTTC
TRBJ2-7 | TRBV12-3/TRBV12-4 | . | . | CASSSPGEGGPEQYF | TGTGCCAGCAGCTCTCCGGGCGAAGGTGGTCCCGAGCAGTACTTC
TRBJ2-7 | TRBV28 | TRBD2 | medium-sized | CASFGTSGFEQYF | TGTGCCAGCTTTGGGACTAGTGGCTTCGAGCAGTACTTC
TRBJ2-3 | TRBV2 | TRBD1 | few | CASSTGQGTDTQYF | TGTGCCAGCAGTACTGGACAGGGCACAGATACGCAGTATTTT
TRBJ2-3 | TRBV7-2 | . | once | CASSQLWPSTDTQYF | TGTGCCAGCAGCCAGCTGTGGCCTAGCACAGATACGCAGTATTTT
TRBJ1-2 | TRBV5-6 | TRBD1 | . | CASSPDRESFVYGYTF | TGTGCCAGCAGCCCGGACAGGGAGAGCTTCGTCTATGGCTACACCTTC
TRBJ2-7 | TRBV19 | TRBD2 | . | CASSVGLAVSYEQYF | TGTGCCAGTAGTGTTGGACTAGCGGTCTCCTACGAGCAGTACTTC
TRBJ2-7 | TRBV20-1 | . | . | CSANRDQGDEQYF | TGCAGTGCTAACCGGGACCAAGGGGACGAGCAGTACTTC
TRBJ2-2 | TRBV29-1 | . | . | CSVAPSTGELFF | TGCAGCGTTGCCCCGAGTACCGGGGAGCTGTTTTTT
TRBJ1-4 | TRBV7-8 | . | medium-sized | CASSQTRKEKLFF | TGTGCCAGCAGCCAAACTAGAAAGGAAAAACTGTTTTTT
TRBJ1-5 | TRBV28 | . | . | CASSPDNQPQHF | TGTGCCAGCAGTCCGGACAATCAGCCCCAGCATTTT
TRBJ1-2 | TRBV7-2 | . | medium-sized | CASSPWAGYGYTF | TGTGCCAGCAGCCCTTGGGCGGGGTATGGCTACACCTTC
TRBJ1-6 | TRBV3-1 | . | few | CASSQDRVSPLHF | TGTGCCAGCAGCCAAGATCGGGTTTCACCCCTCCACTTT
TRBJ2-2 | TRBV7-6 | TRBD2 | medium-sized | CASSLEGLTNTGELFF | TGTGCCAGCAGCTTAGAGGGACTAACGAACACCGGGGAGCTGTTTTTT
TRBJ1-1 | TRBV14 | . | . | CASSQLLREAFF | TGTGCCAGCAGCCAACTCTTGCGTGAAGCTTTCTTT
TRBJ2-5 | TRBV3-1 | . | medium-sized | CASSHLDLAQETQYF | TGTGCCAGCAGCCACCTCGACCTGGCCCAAGAGACCCAGTACTTC
TRBJ2-2 | TRBV19 | . | medium-sized | CASSIRHRTGELFF | TGTGCCAGTAGTATTAGGCATCGCACCGGGGAGCTGTTTTTT
TRBJ2-1 | TRBV7-9 | . | . | CASSSAGTGPNNEQFF | TGTGCCAGCAGCTCAGCTGGGACTGGGCCTAATAATGAGCAGTTCTTC
TRBJ2-3 | TRBV5-5 | . | medium-sized | CASSLDGAVGTDTQYF | TGTGCCAGCAGCTTGGACGGGGCGGTAGGCACAGATACGCAGTATTTT